This TCR beta chain was retrieved from a study of cytomegalovirus exposure and HLA in healthy donors. Study at large: About 85 million unique TCR sequences came from HLA-typed donors in an early release. Study results and caveats: Altogether, 150 to 200 TCR beta chains were recorded as cytomegalovirus-associated. About 90% or about 30% of the time was how often most TCR beta V segments were productive, according to an earlier analysis.

V lost 2 bases to trimming and J lost 0 bases, with 8 bases between them. Germline V lookup: CDR1 ENHRY, CDR2 SYGVKD. This CDR3 is built from 14 residues. Primers for the PCR totalled 60 Vbeta and 13 Jbeta. Per the original data handling: In a later analysis, the count reached some 75 million unique TCR beta chains, with 9 million to 11 million shared. The data were produced by immunoSEQ multiplex PCR, yet TCRdb's version contains in-frame clones alone and is incomplete. V and J calls and clone size follow that table, whereas D and trimming were derived from the DNA. Among roughly 57,000 clones listed, about 80% were seen once. The sample holds one count of this clone. Its antigen is not known.

The sample comprised PBMCs. This chain links TRBV10-3 with TRBJ2-7; tentative D call: TRBD1 (6 bases). The clonotype originates from a man aged 50-60 years in good health and CMV-seronegative. This chain's CDR3 is CAISEGQSSYEQYF. CDR3 DNA: TGTGCCATCAGTGAGGGACAGAGCTCCTACGAGCAGTACTTC.